The rows below give T cell receptor beta chains drawn from one sample of a study of beta chain features in type 1 diabetes. Clones were read by immunoSEQ multiplex PCR, and TCRdb kept only the in-frame ones, dropping some. The sample records 300,000 to 400,000 clones, 11% being singletons. Input material: naive CD4+ T cells from blood. All receptors derive from a woman aged 25 to 39 in good health. Each CDR3 is given with its conserved first and last residue. D genes are given only for firm matches. The size field is filled for only some rows; it gives once, few, many or a size class.

j_call d_call clone_size v_call cdr3_aa cdr3_nt
TRBJ2-5 TRBD2 . TRBV5-6 CASSYRTSGGQETQYF TGTGCCAGCAGCTATCGGACTAGCGGGGGCCAAGAGACCCAGTACTTC
TRBJ2-1 TRBD2 . TRBV5-1 CASSWGGSYNEQFF TGCGCCAGCAGCTGGGGGGGATCCTACAATGAGCAGTTCTTC
TRBJ2-5 TRBD2 . TRBV6-5 CASSYSGGRETQYF TGTGCCAGCAGTTACTCGGGAGGGAGGGAGACCCAGTACTTC
TRBJ2-7 TRBD2 few TRBV30 CAWSAGLASTYEQYF TGTGCCTGGAGTGCGGGACTAGCGAGTACCTACGAGCAGTACTTC
TRBJ1-1 . . TRBV5-1 CASSLFSPDTEAFF TGCGCCAGCAGCTTGTTTTCCCCAGACACTGAAGCTTTCTTT
TRBJ2-7 TRBD1 . TRBV6-6 CASSYSRGQNYEQYF TGTGCCAGCAGTTACTCGAGGGGACAGAACTACGAGCAGTACTTC
TRBJ2-7 TRBD2 . TRBV28 CASSLGTSGFYEQYF TGTGCCAGCAGTTTAGGGACTAGCGGCTTCTACGAGCAGTACTTC
TRBJ2-1 TRBD2 . TRBV6-5 CASSYSQWGRDNEQFF TGTGCCAGCAGTTACTCACAGTGGGGGAGGGACAATGAGCAGTTCTTC
TRBJ2-4 TRBD2 few TRBV28 CASSQPTSGRGIQYF TGTGCCAGCAGCCAGCCGACTAGCGGGAGGGGCATTCAGTACTTC
TRBJ2-5 TRBD2 . TRBV9 CASSPALAGGSETQYF TGTGCCAGCAGCCCCGCCCTAGCGGGAGGGTCGGAGACCCAGTACTTC
TRBJ2-5 TRBD1 few TRBV4-2 CASSRGQQETQYF TGTGCCAGCAGCCGGGGACAGCAAGAGACCCAGTACTTC
TRBJ1-2 TRBD1 . TRBV10-3 CAISERGQGNYGYTF TGTGCCATCAGTGAGAGGGGACAGGGAAACTATGGCTACACCTTC
TRBJ2-3 TRBD1 few TRBV4-3 CASSTRQGIRADTQYF TGCGCCAGCAGCACTCGACAGGGGATTAGGGCAGATACGCAGTATTTT
TRBJ2-5 . few TRBV10-3 CAISELEETQYF TGTGCCATCAGTGAATTAGAAGAGACCCAGTACTTC
TRBJ2-1 TRBD2 few TRBV4-3 CASSQDRGLELRNEQFF TGCGCCAGCAGCCAAGATCGTGGACTAGAACTACGGAATGAGCAGTTCTTC
TRBJ2-4 . few TRBV4-3 CASSQDLGHPRYF TGCGCCAGCAGCCAAGATTTAGGACACCCTAGGTACTTC
TRBJ2-6 . . TRBV18 CASSSGGSGANVLTF TGTGCCAGCTCATCAGGGGGGTCTGGGGCCAACGTCCTGACTTTC
TRBJ2-1 . . TRBV11-3 CASSLDSQAYNEQFF TGTGCCAGCAGCTTAGATTCGCAGGCCTACAATGAGCAGTTCTTC
TRBJ1-2 . few TRBV7-9 CASSFSAGYGYTF TGTGCCAGCAGCTTTTCCGCCGGGTATGGCTACACCTTC
TRBJ1-5 . . TRBV30 CAWSRQGNQPQHF TGTGCCTGGAGTCGGCAGGGGAATCAGCCCCAGCATTTT
TRBJ2-1 TRBD2 . TRBV28 CASSLPSGRGGEQFF TGTGCCAGCAGTCTCCCTAGCGGGAGGGGGGGTGAGCAGTTCTTC
TRBJ2-7 TRBD2 . TRBV4-2 CASSPGTSGIYEQYF TGTGCCAGCAGCCCCGGGACTAGCGGGATTTACGAGCAGTACTTC
TRBJ2-7 . . TRBV4-3 CASSQETGYLEQYF TGCGCCAGCAGCCAAGAAACAGGGTACCTGGAGCAGTACTTC
TRBJ1-5 TRBD1 . TRBV19 CASSTYKQGGQPQHF TGTGCCAGTAGTACGTATAAACAGGGGGGCCAGCCCCAGCATTTT
TRBJ1-2 TRBD1 . TRBV6-5 CASSLTGDLDYGYTF TGTGCCAGCAGTCTTACAGGGGACCTCGACTATGGCTACACCTTC
TRBJ1-4 TRBD1 few TRBV6-5 CASSYDRGLEKLFF TGTGCCAGCAGTTACGACAGGGGGCTTGAAAAACTGTTTTTT
TRBJ2-1 TRBD1 . TRBV6-5 CASSYAQGNNEQFF TGTGCCAGCAGTTACGCACAGGGGAACAATGAGCAGTTCTTC
TRBJ1-1 . few TRBV4-1 CASSQDGRDTEAFF TGCGCCAGCAGCCAAGATGGACGGGATACTGAAGCTTTCTTT
TRBJ2-7 TRBD1 . TRBV30 CAWTTGQTTYEQYF TGTGCCTGGACCACGGGACAGACAACCTACGAGCAGTACTTC
TRBJ1-1 . few TRBV6-6 CASSRGQGTEAFF TGTGCCAGCAGCCGAGGACAAGGTACTGAAGCTTTCTTT
TRBJ1-5 . few TRBV4-1 CASSQGDRTGQPQHF TGCGCCAGCAGCCAAGGTGACAGGACGGGTCAGCCCCAGCATTTT
TRBJ2-7 . few TRBV28 CASSAPRGISYEQYF TGTGCCAGCAGTGCCCCCCGGGGGATCTCCTACGAGCAGTACTTC
TRBJ1-6 . few TRBV30 CAWADRWNSPLHF TGTGCCTGGGCTGACAGGTGGAATTCACCCCTCCACTTT
TRBJ1-1 . . TRBV28 CATFLNTEAFF TGTGCCACGTTCTTGAACACTGAAGCTTTCTTT
TRBJ1-3 . few TRBV6-6 CAGTDSYSGNTIYF TGTGCCGGAACGGACAGCTACTCTGGAAACACCATATATTTT
TRBJ2-2 . few TRBV30 CAWSTDLAGMTTGELFF TGTGCCTGGAGTACGGATCTGGCAGGGATGACCACCGGGGAGCTGTTTTTT
TRBJ1-5 TRBD1 . TRBV28 CASSRRQGGNQPQHF TGTGCCAGCAGTCGTCGACAGGGAGGCAATCAGCCCCAGCATTTT
TRBJ2-5 TRBD2 . TRBV5-1 CASSFKTSGTQETQYF TGCGCCAGCAGCTTCAAGACTAGCGGGACACAAGAGACCCAGTACTTC
TRBJ2-7 TRBD1 few TRBV5-1 CASSSTGGGYEQYF TGCGCCAGCAGCTCGACAGGGGGCGGGTACGAGCAGTACTTC
TRBJ2-7 TRBD1 few TRBV2 CASRADRAYEQYF TGTGCCAGCAGAGCCGACAGGGCGTACGAGCAGTACTTC
TRBJ1-2 TRBD1 few TRBV4-2 CASSPRTGSNYGYTF TGTGCCAGCAGCCCCCGGACAGGGTCCAACTATGGCTACACCTTC
TRBJ2-1 TRBD2 few TRBV29-1 CSVRLARYNEQFF TGCAGCGTGAGACTAGCGAGGTACAATGAGCAGTTCTTC
TRBJ2-7 TRBD2 . TRBV18 CASSPEGLAGDEQYF TGTGCCAGCTCACCGGAGGGACTAGCGGGAGACGAGCAGTACTTC
TRBJ2-1 . . TRBV5-6 CASSLGAGDEQFF TGTGCCAGCAGCTTGGGGGCAGGGGATGAGCAGTTCTTC